Shown below are 14 T cell receptor beta chains from a single sample sequenced in a study of T-cell memory formation after mild COVID-19. TCRdb reprocessed the 5' RACE reads with MiXCR, giving one entry per CDR3 protein. The sample carries more than 200,000 distinct CDR3 sequences, approximately 16% recorded once. Sequences were obtained from PBMCs or a T cell subset sorted from them (not recorded which). These receptors came from a man younger than 35 who had mild COVID-19 (a few samples of this study predate the infection). Cell type and time point are not known.

This rearrangement joins TRBV15 to TRBJ1-1; D is ambiguous. Looked up from germline, CDR1 is LNHNV and CDR2 is YYDKDF (reference sequence). V gave up 1 base and J gave up 1 base, with 10 bases separating them. The CDR3 sequence is 15 residues long. CDR3 in amino acids: CATSRGRIPNTEAFF. The DNA for the CDR3 is TGTGCCACCAGCAGAGGCAGAATTCCGAACACTGAAGCTTTCTTT.

In this sample, this clonotype turned up many times. V gene TRBV5-1 combines with J gene TRBJ2-1, with no clear D. The V and J ends lost 2 bases and 4 bases respectively, with 7 bases between them. Per germline, CDR1 SGHRS and CDR2 YFSETQ. This CDR3 spans 13 amino acids. This chain's CDR3 is CASSFGGYNEQFF. CDR3 nucleotide sequence: TGCGCCAGCAGCTTTGGTGGGTACAATGAGCAGTTCTTC.

This clonotype was detected only a few times. The V call is TRBV15, the J call TRBJ1-6, with TRBD1 as a possible D gene (6 bases). From germline, CDR1 is LNHNV and CDR2 YYDKDF (reference sequence). V lost 4 bases and J lost 14, with 15 bases in between. The CDR3 extends over 13 amino acids. The CDR3 DNA follows: TGTGCCACCAGCACCCTGGGGGGCTTCACCCTCCACTTT. Its protein is CATSTLGGFTLHF.

This rearrangement joins TRBV11-2 to TRBJ1-2; a possible D gene is TRBD1 (5 bases). Germline V gene data show CDR1 as SGHAT and CDR2 as FQNNGV. The CDR3 has 12 residues. V lost 5 bases and J 8 bases, leaving 12 bases between the germline ends. The CDR3 DNA is TGTGCCAGCAGCGCGGGGCCGGGCGGCTACACCTTC. It codes for CASSAGPGGYTF.

In its sample, this clonotype was seen many times. The V and J genes are TRBV10-3 and TRBJ1-1; tentatively, D is TRBD1 (6 bases). Germline V lookup: CDR1 ENHRY, CDR2 SYGVKD. Trimming removed 3 bases from V and 7 bases from J, with 12 bases in between. The CDR3 contains 13 residues. The CDR3 is CAISDQGRGEAFF. The CDR3 DNA follows: TGTGCCATCAGTGATCAGGGGAGAGGTGAAGCTTTCTTT.

This clonotype occurred a few times. The rearrangement joins TRBV28 to TRBJ2-3, with D possibly matching TRBD2 (7 bases). V lost 8 bases to trimming and J lost 4 bases, with 19 bases between them. Looked up from germline, CDR1 is MDHEN and CDR2 is SYDVKM. This CDR3 contains 15 residues. The CDR3 sequence: CASSSTGGLADTQYF. Written as DNA, the CDR3 is TGTGCCAGCTCGAGTACCGGGGGGCTTGCAGATACGCAGTATTTT.

This clonotype has more than one count but fewer than ten. This chain uses TRBV7-2 with TRBJ2-1; 9 bases line up with TRBD2. The germline V gene encodes CDR1 SGHTA and CDR2 FQGNSA. This CDR3 spans 16 amino acids. V shed 2 bases, J shed 0 bases, and the junction held 2 bases outside the gene matches. This chain's CDR3 is CASSLRRGGSYNEQFF. The CDR3 nucleotides read TGTGCCAGCAGCTTAAGGCGGGGGGGCTCCTACAATGAGCAGTTCTTC.

This clonotype has at least ten counts. In DNA form, the CDR3 reads TGCGCCAGCAGCCAAGGGCTCCTCGGTACGAATGAGCAGTTCTTC. Translation: CASSQGLLGTNEQFF. The J gene is TRBJ2-1, the V gene TRBV4-1; D not resolved. CDR3 length: 15 amino acids. The germline CDR1 and CDR2 sequences are MGHRA and YSYEKL. V was cut by 1 base and J by 7 bases, with 14 bases left in between.

The sample holds a few counts of this clonotype. The chain links TRBV7-2 to TRBJ2-4; D is unresolved. Per the germline V gene, CDR1 is SGHTA and CDR2 is FQGNSA. V lost 5 bases and J 11 bases, leaving 16 bases between the germline ends. The CDR3 is 13 amino acids. CDR3 DNA sequence: TGTGCCAGCAGCACCCGGACGATTGGGGTTCAGTACTTC. This sequence encodes CASSTRTIGVQYF.

The chain employs TRBV5-1 and TRBJ1-2; TRBD1 might be the D (5 bases). V lost 5 bases and J 6 bases, leaving 29 bases between the germline ends. Germline V CDR1 and CDR2: SGHRS, YFSETQ. This CDR3 has 18 amino acids. CDR3: CASRFTGVEGFATHGYTF. Here the CDR3 DNA reads TGCGCCAGCAGATTTACAGGAGTTGAGGGTTTCGCAACACATGGCTACACCTTC.

The J gene is TRBJ2-2, the V gene TRBV7-2, with D possibly called TRBD1 or TRBD2 (5 bases each). The CDR3 is made up of 20 amino acids. V was trimmed by 3 bases and J by 3 bases, leaving 26 bases between them. Germline loops: CDR1 SGHTA, CDR2 FQGNSA. The CDR3 DNA is TGTGCCAGCAGCTTCCGGGGCGTGCGGGTGGGACGGTGGGACACCGGGGAGCTGTTTTTT. It is translated as CASSFRGVRVGRWDTGELFF.

In DNA form, the CDR3 reads TGTGCCAGCACCGTTAGAATCGGACAGGGAGGCAATCAGCCCCAGCATTTT. Protein sequence: CASTVRIGQGGNQPQHF. The chain joins TRBV6-2 or TRBV6-3 to TRBJ1-5; 8 bases agree with TRBD1. The CDR3 totals 17 residues. V shed 7 bases, J shed 2 bases, and the junction held 13 bases outside the gene matches. Germline values: CDR1 MNHEY, CDR2 SVGEGT.

V is TRBV5-5 and J is TRBJ2-7, with D perhaps TRBD1 (7 bases). This CDR3 has 15 amino acids. In germline, CDR1 is SGHKS, CDR2 YYEKEE (reference sequence). The V end was cut by 4 bases, the J end by 6 bases, with 20 bases between. The chain's CDR3 is CASSRAPGGRTEQYV. The CDR3 bases are TGTGCCAGCAGCAGAGCTCCAGGGGGGCGGACCGAGCAGTACGTC.

There are a few counts of this clonotype. V usage is TRBV29-1 and J usage is TRBJ1-5, with 12 bases matching TRBD1. Germline CDR1 is SQVTM and CDR2 is ANQGSEA. V trimming: 6 bases; J trimming: 5 bases; junction bases outside the gene matches: 2. There are 13 residues in the CDR3. The CDR3 spells CSVGTGGHQPQHF. In nucleotides, the CDR3 is TGCAGCGTCGGGACAGGGGGCCATCAGCCCCAGCATTTT. The whole variable domain, remainder taken from reference TRBV29-1 and TRBJ1-5, is SAVISQKPSRDICQRGTSLTIQCQVDSQVTMMFWYRQQPGQSLTLIATANQGSEATYESGFVIDKFPISRPNLTFSTLTVSNMSPEDSSIYLCSVGTGGHQPQHFGDGTRLSIL.